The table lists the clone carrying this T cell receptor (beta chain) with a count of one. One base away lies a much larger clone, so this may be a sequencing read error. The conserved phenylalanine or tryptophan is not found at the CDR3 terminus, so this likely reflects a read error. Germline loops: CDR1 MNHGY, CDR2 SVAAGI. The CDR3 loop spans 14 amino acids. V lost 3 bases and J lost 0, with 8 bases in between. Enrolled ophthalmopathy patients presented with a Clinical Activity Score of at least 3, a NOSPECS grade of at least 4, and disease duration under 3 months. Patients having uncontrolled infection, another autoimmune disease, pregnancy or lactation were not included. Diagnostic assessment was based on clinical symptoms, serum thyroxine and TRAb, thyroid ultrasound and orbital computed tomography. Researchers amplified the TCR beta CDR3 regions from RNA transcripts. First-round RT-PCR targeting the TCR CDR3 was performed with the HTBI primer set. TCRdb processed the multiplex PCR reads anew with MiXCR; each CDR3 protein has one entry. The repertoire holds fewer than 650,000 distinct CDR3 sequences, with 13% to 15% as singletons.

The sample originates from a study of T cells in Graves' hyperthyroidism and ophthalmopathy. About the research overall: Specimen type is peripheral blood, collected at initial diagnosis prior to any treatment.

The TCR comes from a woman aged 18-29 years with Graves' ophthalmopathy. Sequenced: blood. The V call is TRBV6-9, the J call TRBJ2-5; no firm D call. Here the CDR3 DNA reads TGTGCCAGCAGTTACTTAACCAACCAAGAGACCCAGTACCTC. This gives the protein CASSYLTNQETQYL.